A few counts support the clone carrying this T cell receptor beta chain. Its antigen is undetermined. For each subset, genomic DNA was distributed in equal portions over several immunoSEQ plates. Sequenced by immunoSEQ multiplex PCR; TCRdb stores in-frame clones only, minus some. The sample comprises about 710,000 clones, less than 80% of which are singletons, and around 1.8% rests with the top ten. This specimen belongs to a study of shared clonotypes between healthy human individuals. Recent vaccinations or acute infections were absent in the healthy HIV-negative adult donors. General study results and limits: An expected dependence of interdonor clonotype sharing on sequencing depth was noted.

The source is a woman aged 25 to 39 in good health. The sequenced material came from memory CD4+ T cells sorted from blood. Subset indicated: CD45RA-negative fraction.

CDR3 in DNA: TGTGCCAGTAGTGTACCGTACAGGAACACTGAAGCTTTCTTT. Translated, it gives CASSVPYRNTEAFF. The rearrangement uses TRBV19 and TRBJ1-1; no clear D. Germline V lookup: CDR1 LNHDA, CDR2 SQIVND (reference sequence). The CDR3 is made up of 14 amino acids. V was shortened by 5 bases and J by 1 base, with 11 bases between the two germline ends. Combining the CDR3 with reference TRBV19 and TRBJ1-1 gives the whole variable domain DGGITQSPKYLFRKEGQNVTLSCEQNLNHDAMYWYRQDPGQGLRLIYYSQIVNDFQKGDIAEGYSVSREKKESFPLTVTSAQKNPTAFYLCASSVPYRNTEAFFGQGTRLTVV.